The 23 T cell receptor beta chains below were found in one sample sequenced in a study of blood T cell repertoires in COVID-19. Using immunoSEQ multiplex PCR, the repertoire was profiled, and TCRdb retains in-frame clones only, with some absent. The sample lists a few hundred thousand clones; 80% to 90% were seen once. The sample taken for sequencing was PBMCs or T cells enriched from blood (not recorded which). The origin of the receptors is a man aged 18 to 29 who had recovered from COVID-19.

J is TRBJ2-1 and V is TRBV3-1 (or the pseudogene TRBV3-2), with 9 bases matching TRBD1. Germline lookup yields CDR1 LGHDT and CDR2 YNNKEL (reference sequence). Germline trimming cut 1 base from V and 9 bases from J; bases unmatched to any gene: 10. The CDR3 totals 16 residues. CDR3 nucleotide sequence: TGTGCCAGCAGCCAAGCCCCACCGGGACAGGGTCGTGAGCAGTTCTTC. Protein sequence: CASSQAPPGQGREQFF.

This chain connects TRBV6-5 to TRBJ2-7; 8 bases are a match to TRBD1. The CDR3 consists of 14 residues. J lost 3 bases, V lost 7 bases, and 8 bases had no gene match. Germline lookup yields CDR1 MNHEY and CDR2 SVGAGI. The DNA for the CDR3 is TGTGCCAGCACCCCAGGGGGCAGAATCTACGAGCAGTACTTC. The encoded protein is CASTPGGRIYEQYF.

Points on this clone: Within the sample, other DNA sequences also encode this same CDR3. The V gene is TRBV19, the J gene TRBJ1-4, with TRBD1 matching over 7 bases. The V segment lost 3 bases and the J segment 8 bases; nucleotides outside the gene matches: 0. Looked up from germline, CDR1 is LNHDA and CDR2 is SQIVND (reference sequence). The CDR3 loop spans 12 amino acids. CDR3 sequence (DNA): TGTGCCAGTAGTATCAGGGGGGAAAAACTGTTTTTT. Amino acids: CASSIRGEKLFF.

This clone was picked up a small number of times. The chain uses TRBV19 and TRBJ1-5, with 8 bases aligning to TRBD1. Trimming at V came to 7 bases and at J to 3 bases, leaving 5 bases not matched to a gene. The CDR3 is 14 residues long. Germline CDR1 and CDR2: LNHDA and SQIVND (reference sequence). In nucleotides, the CDR3 is TGTGCCAGTACGACAGGGGCTTTCAATCAGCCCCAGCATTTT. As protein: CASTTGAFNQPQHF.

The chain is built from TRBV7-7 and TRBJ2-7, with D unclear. The CDR3 spans 14 residues. From germline, CDR1 is SSHAT and CDR2 FNYEAQ (reference sequence). V was shortened by 5 bases and J by 4 bases, with 15 bases between the two germline ends. CDR3 residues: CASSLEVYGYEQYF. The CDR3 DNA sequence: TGTGCCAGCAGCCTAGAGGTCTACGGGTACGAGCAGTACTTC.

The chain uses TRBV21-1 and TRBJ2-4; the table calls TRBD2, which could not be checked here. TRBV21-1 is a documented pseudogene. The CDR3 consists of 18 residues. The chain's CDR3 is CASRVLAGVSLFCNIQYF. CDR3 DNA sequence: TGTGCCAGCAGGGTACTAGCGGGAGTTTCTCTATTTTGTAACATTCAGTACTTC.

The rearrangement uses TRBV7-9 and TRBJ2-5; TRBD1 is a possible D gene (5 bases). The CDR3 extends over 15 amino acids. Trimming cost V 3 bases and J 1 base, with 12 bases left between them. CDR1 and CDR2 (germline): SEHNR, FQNEAQ (reference sequence). Written as DNA, the CDR3 is TGTGCCAGCAGCTTCCAGGGTCGAGCCCAAGAGACCCAGTACTTC. The encoded protein is CASSFQGRAQETQYF.

The gene calls are TRBV28 and TRBJ1-2; possibly TRBD1 for D (5 bases). V was trimmed by 8 bases and J by 8 bases, leaving 18 bases between them. The CDR3 loop spans 13 amino acids. Germline CDR1 is MDHEN and CDR2 is SYDVKM. The chain's CDR3 is CASRGRQGGGYTF. CDR3 in DNA: TGTGCCAGCCGGGGACGCCAGGGAGGCGGCTACACCTTC.

This chain connects TRBV4-2 to TRBJ2-7; D possibly corresponds to TRBD2 (6 bases). The V end lost 1 base, the J end lost 2 bases, and 12 bases lay between the germline ends. CDR1 and CDR2 (germline): LGHNA, YNFKEQ. This CDR3 has 15 residues. The CDR3 sequence: CASSQGSGRPYEQYF. In DNA, the CDR3 is TGTGCCAGCAGCCAAGGTAGCGGCCGTCCCTACGAGCAGTACTTC.

The chain recombines TRBV5-4 with TRBJ2-5; D is unclear. Germline CDR1 reads SGHNT; CDR2 reads YYREEE (reference sequence). With 0 bases removed from V and 5 bases from J, the gap between germline ends came to 8 bases. The CDR3 totals 13 residues. DNA for the CDR3: TGTGCCAGCAGCTTGGAAACGAGGGAGACCCAGTACTTC. This translates into CASSLETRETQYF. The full variable domain, with the rest looked up from reference TRBV5-4 and TRBJ2-5, is ETGVTQSPTHLIKTRGQQVTLRCSSQSGHNTVSWYQQALGQGPQFIFQYYREEENGRGNFPPRFSGLQFPNYSSELNVNALELDDSALYLCASSLETRETQYFGPGTRLLVL.

The CDR3 is CASSFKLQGLANYGYTF. The CDR3 DNA reads TGCGCCAGCAGCTTTAAACTACAAGGCCTAGCTAACTATGGCTACACCTTC. The chain carries TRBV5-1 and TRBJ1-2; D remains ambiguous. CDR3 size: 17 residues. V lost 2 bases and J 0 bases, leaving 17 bases between the germline ends. Germline CDR1 is SGHRS and CDR2 is YFSETQ.

The V call is TRBV6-5, the J call TRBJ1-1; D is perhaps TRBD1 (5 bases). The V gene lost 2 bases and the J gene lost 1 base, with 5 bases spanning the gap. This CDR3 comprises 13 residues. Germline assignment: CDR1 MNHEY and CDR2 SVGAGI. CDR3 DNA sequence: TGTGCCAGCAGTTACCAGGGGAACACTGAAGCTTTCTTT. It encodes CASSYQGNTEAFF.

The gene calls are TRBV2 and TRBJ1-1; D gene ambiguous. V dropped 4 bases and J dropped 2 bases, with 8 bases sitting between them. This CDR3 has 13 amino acids. CDR1 SNHLY and CDR2 FYNNEI come from the germline V gene. The CDR3 DNA reads TGTGCCAGCAGTGCTCCAGGCAACACTGAAGCTTTCTTT. Protein product: CASSAPGNTEAFF.

V is TRBV9 and J is TRBJ2-3, with TRBD2 identical over 10 bases. The V gene end was trimmed by 3 bases and the J gene end by 1 base; junction bases not matched to a gene: 2. Germline V gives CDR1 SGDLS, CDR2 YYNGEE. This CDR3 is built from 15 residues. CDR3 region: CASSASGGGTDTQYF. For the CDR3, the DNA is TGTGCCAGCAGCGCAAGCGGGGGGGGCACAGATACGCAGTATTTT.

V gene TRBV10-3 combines with J gene TRBJ2-5, with TRBD2 matching over 7 bases. With V trimmed by 6 bases and J by 0 bases, 1 base remained unmatched. Germline values: CDR1 ENHRY, CDR2 SYGVKD. The CDR3 loop spans 13 amino acids. CDR3 nucleotide sequence: TGTGCCATCAGCCGGGGGGACCAAGAGACCCAGTACTTC. Protein product: CAISRGDQETQYF.

This chain joins TRBV19 and TRBJ1-2; possible D gene TRBD1, 6 bases. There are 13 residues in the CDR3. Germline V CDR1 and CDR2: LNHDA, SQIVND (reference sequence). Trimming removed 7 bases at V and 3 bases at J, with 12 bases between. CDR3 in amino acids: CASIQSGDYGYTF. In DNA form, the CDR3 reads TGTGCCAGTATACAATCAGGGGACTATGGCTACACCTTC.

The chain combines TRBV27 with TRBJ1-6, with TRBD1 identical over 8 bases. With 4 bases clipped from V and 2 bases from J, the junction kept 16 bases outside the gene matches. Germline V gives CDR1 MNHEY, CDR2 SMNVEV (reference sequence). The CDR3 is made up of 20 amino acids. CDR3 sequence reads: CASSSIETFNRGTYNSPLHF. The CDR3 region has the DNA TGTGCCAGCAGTTCTATAGAGACCTTTAACAGGGGGACCTATAATTCACCCCTCCACTTT.

The V call is TRBV28, the J call TRBJ2-7; TRBD1 matches at 7 bases. V was clipped by 7 bases and J by 3 bases; unmatched bases: 6. The germline V gene has CDR1 MDHEN and CDR2 SYDVKM. CDR3 length: 13 residues. The CDR3 nucleotides read TGTGCCAGCAAACCTGGACAGGACTACGAGCAGTACTTC. Its protein is CASKPGQDYEQYF.

The CDR3 is CASSQVDTQYF. The CDR3 nucleotides read TGTGCCAGCAGTCAGGTAGATACGCAGTATTTT. This chain joins TRBV6-2 or TRBV6-3 and TRBJ2-3; D remains unclear. The V end was cut by 5 bases, the J end by 5 bases, with 5 bases between. The CDR3 is 11 amino acids. CDR1 is MNHEY and CDR2 is SVGEGT in the germline V gene.

The V call is TRBV29-1, the J call TRBJ2-7; 10 bases are a match to TRBD1. CDR3 length: 13 residues. V dropped 7 bases and J dropped 2; count of bases not matched to a gene: 5. Germline assignment: CDR1 SQVTM and CDR2 ANQGSEA. Here the CDR3 reads CSASGQGAYEQYF. In DNA form, the CDR3 reads TGCAGCGCCTCCGGACAGGGGGCCTACGAGCAGTACTTC.

This clone was counted a few times. The chain recombines TRBV5-1 with TRBJ2-2; TRBD1 aligns across 9 bases. V dropped 4 bases and J dropped 1; count of bases not matched to a gene: 8. CDR1 and CDR2 (germline): SGHRS, YFSETQ. This CDR3 has 17 residues. This CDR3 reads CASSLGLTGGNTGELFF. CDR3 sequence (DNA): TGCGCCAGCAGCCTGGGGTTGACAGGGGGGAACACCGGGGAGCTGTTTTTT.

The genes are TRBV4-1 and TRBJ2-7, with D hard to call. V lost 2 bases, J lost 3 bases, and 8 bases lay in between. Germline CDR1 is MGHRA and CDR2 is YSYEKL. The CDR3 runs to 13 residues. The CDR3 region is CASSQRRLYEQYF. DNA of the CDR3: TGCGCCAGCAGCCAACGGCGGCTCTACGAGCAGTACTTC.

This clone was seen a single time. This chain connects TRBV19 to TRBJ1-5, with D tentatively TRBD1 (6 bases). V lost 5 bases to trimming and J lost 3 bases, with 14 bases between them. CDR1 and CDR2 from the germline V gene are LNHDA and SQIVND (reference sequence). The CDR3 loop spans 15 amino acids. CDR3 in DNA: TGTGCCAGTAGTCCGTCGGGACAAATCAATCAGCCCCAGCATTTT. Its translation is CASSPSGQINQPQHF.